The 3 T cell receptor beta chains reported below all come from one sample, sequenced in a study of beta chain features in type 1 diabetes. The whole isolated RNA underwent reverse transcription, so sequencing captured expressed TCRB transcripts. Only in-frame clones appear in the TCRdb table, and some are missing; sequencing was by immunoSEQ multiplex PCR. This sample has about 250,000 clones; roughly 15% occur once, and the top ten carry more than 0.02%. The sample consisted of naive CD4+ T cells from blood. These receptors came from a woman in her forties in good health.

The chain uses TRBV2 and TRBJ2-3, with D possibly matching TRBD2 (5 bases). Trimming pared 2 bases from V and 4 bases from J, leaving 10 bases between. CDR1 and CDR2 (germline): SNHLY, FYNNEI. The CDR3 has 14 residues. The CDR3 here is CASSETSYADTQYF. CDR3 nucleotides: TGTGCCAGCAGTGAAACTAGTTATGCAGATACGCAGTATTTT.

V is TRBV7-9 and J is TRBJ2-5, with 12 bases that match TRBD2. The V and J ends lost 4 bases and 5 bases, in that order; junction bases with no gene match: 8. The V gene's germline CDR1 is SEHNR and CDR2 FQNEAQ (reference sequence). The CDR3 extends over 16 amino acids. CDR3 sequence reads: CASSWLTSGGRETQYF. CDR3 bases: TGTGCCAGCAGCTGGCTGACTAGCGGGGGAAGGGAGACCCAGTACTTC.

This clone came up a few times. This CDR3 reads CASSRIGQLYGYTF. The CDR3 DNA follows: TGTGCCAGCAGTCGTATTGGACAGCTCTATGGCTACACCTTC. The gene calls are TRBV6-5 and TRBJ1-2, with D possibly TRBD1 on 6 matching bases. Germline assignment: CDR1 MNHEY and CDR2 SVGAGI. The CDR3 is 14 amino acids. Trimming pared 5 bases from V and 4 bases from J, leaving 14 bases between.